The 27 T cell receptor beta chains below all came from one sample that was sequenced in a study of CXCR3-negative and CXCR3-positive naive CD8 T cells. 5' RACE that incorporated UMI labels was used to prepare the TRB cDNA libraries. TCRdb reprocessed the 5' RACE reads; each CDR3 protein has one entry and no DNA is given. This sample contains tens of thousands of distinct CDR3 sequences. What was sequenced was naive CXCR3- CD8+ T cells from blood. Indicated subset: CD45RO-CCR7+CD27+CD95- naive CD8+ T cells lacking CXCR3 (TNR3-). Every receptor here comes from a human donor in good health. Some clones in this sample may be carry-over from other donors' samples.

The CDR3 spells CASSVSLAESTDTQYF. The chain couples TRBV9 to TRBJ2-3. The CDR3 extends over 16 amino acids. Germline V gene data show CDR1 as SGDLS and CDR2 as YYNGEE.

The chain recombines TRBV28 with TRBJ2-5; TCRdb's assignment of TRBD2 cannot be checked, as there is no DNA. This CDR3 has 16 amino acids. Germline V gene data show CDR1 as MDHEN and CDR2 as SYDVKM. The CDR3 sequence is CASSLGVAGGSGTQYF. Using reference TRBV28 and TRBJ2-5 for the parts outside the CDR3, the full variable domain is DVKVTQSSRYLVKRTGEKVFLECVQDMDHENMFWYRQDPGLGLRLIYFSYDVKMKEKGDIPEGYSVSREKKERFSLILESASTNQTSMYLCASSLGVAGGSGTQYFGPGTRLLVL.

The rearrangement links TRBV5-1 to TRBJ2-1. CDR1 is SGHRS, CDR2 YFSETQ, per germline. This CDR3 is 15 amino acids long. The CDR3 is CASETENSLYNEQFF.

This rearrangement joins TRBV4-1 to TRBJ1-1; TCRdb calls TRBD1, which cannot be checked without DNA. The CDR3 has 16 residues. CDR1 and CDR2 (germline): MGHRA, YSYEKL. The CDR3 here is CASRGPMDPPGTEAFF.

The chain recombines TRBV6-5 with TRBJ2-1; TCRdb calls TRBD2, which cannot be checked without DNA. Germline CDR1 and CDR2: MNHEY and SVGAGI. This CDR3 has 15 amino acids. The CDR3 sequence is CASSPRPVAGSEQFF.

This chain uses TRBV6-5 with TRBJ2-7; no DNA is available, so the TRBD1 call from TCRdb remains unchecked. The CDR3 spans 15 residues. Germline V gene data show CDR1 as MNHEY and CDR2 as SVGAGI. CDR3 in amino acids: CASSRTGNGEREQYF.

The chain is built from TRBV28 and TRBJ2-3; the TCRdb D gene call, TRBD2, has no DNA to confirm it. The CDR3 extends over 17 amino acids. Germline assignment: CDR1 MDHEN and CDR2 SYDVKM. The CDR3 region is CASSVQRDFLSTDTQYF.

The chain is built from TRBV6-5 and TRBJ1-2; the TRBD1 assignment by TCRdb is unverifiable without DNA. The CDR3 length is 13 residues. The germline gives CDR1 MNHEY, CDR2 SVGAGI. The CDR3 protein is CASSYSGAYGYTF.

The chain links TRBV6-1 to TRBJ1-1. CDR3 length: 14 residues. Germline values: CDR1 MNHNS, CDR2 SASEGT. CDR3 sequence reads: CASSQSGGGTEAFF.

V is TRBV27 and J is TRBJ2-7; TCRdb gives TRBD1 as the D gene, but with no DNA this cannot be confirmed. The CDR3 spans 15 residues. Germline V gene sequence: CDR1 MNHEY, CDR2 SMNVEV (reference sequence). CDR3 protein: CASSPDRGHPSEQYF.

The genes are TRBV7-6 and TRBJ2-2; TCRdb returns TRBD1, unconfirmable since there is no DNA. CDR3 length: 11 amino acids. The V gene's germline CDR1 is SGHVS and CDR2 FNYEAQ. CDR3 region: CASRQGLELFF.

The CDR3 region is CASSQEDGLSYEQYF. The rearrangement links TRBV4-3 to TRBJ2-7; TCRdb outputs TRBD2, but without DNA this stays unchecked. Per the germline V gene, CDR1 is LGHNA and CDR2 is YSLEER. CDR3 length equals 15 residues.

V usage is TRBV28 and J usage is TRBJ2-5; lacking DNA, the TRBD2 call made by TCRdb goes unchecked. Germline values: CDR1 MDHEN, CDR2 SYDVKM. The CDR3 has 17 amino acids. CDR3 sequence reads: CASRASRGAGDQETQYF.

This chain joins TRBV7-9 and TRBJ2-5; TCRdb reports TRBD1, a call that lacks DNA to check it against. Germline values: CDR1 SEHNR, CDR2 FQNEAQ (reference sequence). The CDR3 loop spans 12 amino acids. CDR3 protein: CASSGDTETQYF.

V usage is TRBV29-1 and J usage is TRBJ2-7; TCRdb designates TRBD1, a call that cannot be tested without DNA. The CDR3 consists of 15 residues. From germline, CDR1 is SQVTM and CDR2 ANQGSEA. The CDR3 protein is CSALPETAGPYEQYF.

V is TRBV28 and J is TRBJ1-5. The CDR3 is 14 residues long. Germline V gene sequence: CDR1 MDHEN, CDR2 SYDVKM. The CDR3 reads CASSLYGRNQPQHF.

The chain has TRBV27 and TRBJ1-1. Germline CDR1 and CDR2: MNHEY and SMNVEV (reference sequence). This CDR3 comprises 16 residues. CDR3 sequence: CASSLSDTGGVTEAFF.

V usage is TRBV15 and J usage is TRBJ2-6. Germline V gene sequence: CDR1 LNHNV, CDR2 YYDKDF (reference sequence). CDR3 size: 14 residues. This CDR3 is CATREGSGANVLTF.

J is TRBJ2-7 and V is TRBV7-8; TCRdb outputs TRBD2, but without DNA this stays unchecked. The CDR3 runs to 15 residues. Germline V lookup: CDR1 SGHVS, CDR2 FQNEAQ. The CDR3 protein is CASSFRGRVPYEQYF.

CDR3 loop: CASSFDRGGTDTQYF. This chain joins TRBV5-6 and TRBJ2-3. Per germline, CDR1 SGHDT and CDR2 YYEEEE. The CDR3 consists of 15 residues.

V is TRBV29-1 and J is TRBJ2-5; without DNA, the TCRdb call of TRBD1 cannot be checked. Germline V CDR1 and CDR2: SQVTM, ANQGSEA. This CDR3 is built from 15 residues. CDR3 sequence reads: CSVETPIGYEETQYF.

The chain carries TRBV20-1 and TRBJ1-1; the D call of TRBD1 rests on TCRdb alone, since no DNA is present to check it. The CDR3 extends over 14 amino acids. From germline, CDR1 is DFQATT and CDR2 SNEGSKA (reference sequence). The CDR3 loop reads CSARRQGANTEAFF.

The chain uses TRBV12-3 or TRBV12-4 and TRBJ2-7. CDR3 length: 15 amino acids. The CDR3 here is CASSLAPRGTYEQYF.

The genes are TRBV20-1 and TRBJ1-4. Per germline, CDR1 DFQATT and CDR2 SNEGSKA (reference sequence). This CDR3 has 11 residues. CDR3 sequence reads: CSARQEEKLFF.

J is TRBJ2-5 and V is TRBV4-3; no DNA is available, so the TRBD1 call from TCRdb remains unchecked. Germline V gene lookup returns CDR1 LGHNA and CDR2 YSLEER. This CDR3 spans 15 amino acids. The CDR3 sequence is CASSQDRDYQETQYF.

The chain links TRBV5-5 to TRBJ2-3. The germline V gene has CDR1 SGHKS and CDR2 YYEKEE (reference sequence). The length of the CDR3 is 13 residues. CDR3 sequence reads: CASSLHRTDTQYF.

This clonotype is classed as medium-sized by frequency. The V gene is TRBV20-1, the J gene TRBJ2-7; the D gene TCRdb calls, TRBD2, cannot be checked with no DNA. This CDR3 has 13 amino acids. Germline assignment: CDR1 DFQATT and CDR2 SNEGSKA (reference sequence). The CDR3 here is CSGTSGGGYEQYF.